The entry below gives a single T cell receptor (beta chain) sequence along with its context. The CDR3 is made up of 15 amino acids. Germline CDR1 is MNHEY and CDR2 is SVGAGI. V lost 2 bases and J lost 4; bases outside the gene matches: 6. The assay was immunoSEQ multiplex PCR, and TCRdb's table has in-frame clones only and misses some. Of about 60,000 clones detected, roughly 96% appear once; the ten largest clones hold approximately 0.91%. This specimen belongs to a study of cytomegalovirus exposure and HLA in healthy donors. Sequenced input: PBMCs. V usage is TRBV6-5 and J usage is TRBJ2-3; 7 nucleotides agree with TRBD2. The receptor was derived from a man between 18 and 35 years old in good health and CMV-seronegative. DNA of the CDR3: TGTGCCAGCAGTTACAGGCGGGAGTTGTCAGATACGCAGTATTTT. Translating it yields CASSYRRELSDTQYF.